These 21 T cell receptor beta chains originate from one sample sequenced in a study of spatial heterogeneity in lung cancer. Via MiXCR, TCRdb re-called the 5' RACE reads, giving one row per CDR3 protein. The table has about 29,000 distinct CDR3 sequences, more than 9% seen once. Time point noted: blood at routine non-recurrence follow-up after resection. The source material was PBMCs, sampled at follow-up. These receptors were obtained from a female donor with early-stage non-small cell lung cancer.

This clonotype appeared a few times. The V call is TRBV3-1, the J call TRBJ2-5; D is uncertain. Germline V gene sequence: CDR1 LGHDT, CDR2 YNNKEL (reference sequence). The CDR3 consists of 12 residues. The V end was cut by 6 bases, the J end by 5 bases, with 10 bases between. CDR3 in amino acids: CASRGISETQYF. The DNA of the CDR3 is TGTGCCAGCAGGGGGATATCTGAGACCCAGTACTTC.

This clonotype has more than one count but fewer than ten. The V and J genes are TRBV19 and TRBJ2-3, with D uncertain. The CDR3 is 11 residues long. Germline-derived CDR1 and CDR2 are LNHDA and SQIVND (reference sequence). Trimming removed 0 bases at V and 8 bases at J, with 3 bases between. This CDR3 is CASSIDGTQYF. CDR3 bases: TGTGCCAGTAGTATAGATGGTACGCAGTATTTT. The variable domain in full, with the rest retrieved from reference TRBV19 and TRBJ2-3, is DGGITQSPKYLFRKEGQNVTLSCEQNLNHDAMYWYRQDPGQGLRLIYYSQIVNDFQKGDIAEGYSVSREKKESFPLTVTSAQKNPTAFYLCASSIDGTQYFGPGTRLTVL.

This clonotype was seen a few times. The V call is TRBV24-1, the J call TRBJ2-3, with D possibly matching TRBD1 (5 bases). The CDR3 loop spans 14 amino acids. Germline CDR1 KGHDR, CDR2 SFDVKD. With 11 bases removed from V and 3 bases from J, the gap between germline ends came to 17 bases. CDR3 sequence (DNA): TGTGCCATCCAAGGGGATCTGAGAACAGATACGCAGTATTTT. Translated, it gives CAIQGDLRTDTQYF.

This clonotype has a count of ten or more. The chain joins TRBV27 to TRBJ2-7, with a possible D match to TRBD2 (6 bases). The ends were cut back, 3 bases at V and 2 bases at J, with 11 bases in the middle. Germline loops: CDR1 MNHEY, CDR2 SMNVEV (reference sequence). CDR3 length: 14 residues. The CDR3 sequence is CASSFRGKPYEQYF. The CDR3 coding sequence is TGTGCCAGCAGTTTTCGGGGGAAGCCCTACGAGCAGTACTTC.

This clonotype was counted a few times. This sequence joins TRBV11-2 and TRBJ2-7, with TRBD1 identical over 7 bases. J was trimmed by 2 bases and V by 5 bases; bases with no gene match: 15. This CDR3 comprises 17 residues. Germline V lookup: CDR1 SGHAT, CDR2 FQNNGV. The DNA for the CDR3 is TGTGCCAGCAGCCCACTTGCCCGGGACAGAAAAACCTACGAGCAGTACTTC. It is translated as CASSPLARDRKTYEQYF.

This clonotype occurred a few times. The chain uses TRBV28 and TRBJ2-1; 7 positions agree with TRBD1. Germline V gene lookup returns CDR1 MDHEN and CDR2 SYDVKM. The J segment lost 4 bases and the V segment lost 4 bases, leaving 7 bases of the junction unmatched. The CDR3 sequence is 15 residues long. The CDR3 nucleotides read TGTGCCAGCAGTTCCATTTCAGGGGGATACAATGAGCAGTTCTTC. This translates into CASSSISGGYNEQFF.

This clonotype was recorded many times. This chain uses TRBV28 with TRBJ1-2, with D possibly matching TRBD1 (5 bases). This CDR3 region has 16 residues. Trimming pared 7 bases from V and 4 bases from J, leaving 22 bases between. The germline CDR1 and CDR2 sequences are MDHEN and SYDVKM. The CDR3 loop is CASTKSLVVTAYGYTF. DNA of the CDR3: TGTGCCAGCACCAAATCTCTCGTTGTGACAGCCTATGGCTACACCTTC.

This clonotype was recorded a few times. The chain joins TRBV29-1 to TRBJ2-1; weak D call: TRBD1 (6 bases). There are 13 residues in the CDR3. Trimming took off 4 bases at V and 1 base at J, with 8 bases between the two ends. Germline CDR1 reads SQVTM; CDR2 reads ANQGSEA. CDR3 sequence: CSVGGQSYNEQFF. The CDR3 region has the DNA TGCAGCGTTGGGGGGCAGTCCTACAATGAGCAGTTCTTC.

This clonotype has a count of ten or more. J is TRBJ1-1 and V is TRBV6-2 or TRBV6-3; tentatively, D is TRBD1 (5 bases). The CDR3 loop spans 16 amino acids. V lost 2 bases and J 0 bases, leaving 13 bases between the germline ends. CDR1 is MNHEY and CDR2 is SVGEGT in the germline V gene. For the CDR3, the DNA is TGTGCCAGCAGTTACCCATCAGGGTTCATGAACACTGAAGCTTTCTTT. It is translated as CASSYPSGFMNTEAFF.

This clonotype came up a few times. This chain uses TRBV30 with TRBJ1-4, with D perhaps matching TRBD1 (5 bases). Trimming took off 2 bases at V and 0 bases at J, with 10 bases between the two ends. This CDR3 comprises 15 residues. Germline V gene sequence: CDR1 GTSNPN, CDR2 SVGIG (reference sequence). This CDR3 reads CAWSLGGATNEKLFF. CDR3 nucleotides: TGTGCCTGGAGTCTTGGGGGGGCAACTAATGAAAAACTGTTTTTT. The whole variable domain, remainder taken from reference TRBV30 and TRBJ1-4, is SQTIHQWPATLVQPVGSPLSLECTVEGTSNPNLYWYRQAAGRGLQLLFYSVGIGQISSEVPQNLSASRPQDRQFILSSKKLLLSDSGFYLCAWSLGGATNEKLFFGSGTQLSVL.

This clonotype was observed at least ten times. This chain connects TRBV3-1 to TRBJ2-5; the D gene is possibly TRBD2 (6 bases). CDR3 length: 15 amino acids. Germline V gene sequence: CDR1 LGHDT, CDR2 YNNKEL (reference sequence). The V and J ends lost 4 bases and 4 bases respectively, with 16 bases between them. The CDR3 here is CASSRSGGVLETQYF. The CDR3 DNA is TGTGCCAGCAGCCGTAGCGGCGGGGTGTTAGAGACCCAGTACTTC.

There are many counts of this clonotype. This chain connects TRBV4-3 to TRBJ2-7; 10 positions match TRBD2. Germline loops: CDR1 LGHNA, CDR2 YSLEER. Losses at the gene ends were 1 base for V and 3 bases for J; bases not matched to a gene: 3. The CDR3 contains 15 residues. CDR3 sequence reads: CASSQGWTSGYEQYF. The CDR3 DNA sequence: TGCGCCAGCAGCCAAGGTTGGACTAGCGGCTACGAGCAGTACTTC.

This clonotype was found many times. The chain combines TRBV4-3 with TRBJ2-5, with 10 nucleotides matching TRBD2. The germline V gene has CDR1 LGHNA and CDR2 YSLEER. The junction had 9 bases not matched to a gene; V was cut back by 0 bases and J by 5 bases. The CDR3 is 17 residues long. CDR3 bases: TGCGCCAGCAGCCAAGAGCTAGCGGGGGCGCTTTCTGAGACCCAGTACTTC. Its translation: CASSQELAGALSETQYF.

The J gene is TRBJ2-5, the V gene TRBV20-1; D unresolved. V was trimmed by 2 bases and J by 5 bases, leaving 12 bases between them. Germline V lookup: CDR1 DFQATT, CDR2 SNEGSKA (reference sequence). The CDR3 is made up of 13 amino acids. This chain's CDR3 is CSARSDLAETQYF. The CDR3 DNA is TGCAGTGCTAGAAGCGACTTGGCTGAGACCCAGTACTTC.

The chain uses TRBV7-7 and TRBJ1-3; TRBD1 agrees at 7 bases. The germline V gene has CDR1 SSHAT and CDR2 FNYEAQ (reference sequence). The CDR3 spans 17 residues. V shed 3 bases and J 9 bases; nucleotides not matched to a gene: 17. The CDR3 DNA follows: TGTGCCAGCAGCTTTCTTTCCGGGACAGTGAATCCTAGCACCATATATTTT. It is translated as CASSFLSGTVNPSTIYF.

This clonotype was observed at least ten times. CDR3 amino acids: CSAQRIGGYEQYF. The CDR3 DNA sequence: TGCAGTGCACAAAGGATAGGCGGCTACGAGCAGTACTTC. The chain links TRBV20-1 to TRBJ2-7; no reliable D call. V dropped 6 bases and J dropped 3 bases, with 15 bases sitting between them. This CDR3 has 13 residues. Germline V gives CDR1 DFQATT, CDR2 SNEGSKA (reference sequence).

This clonotype was detected ten times or more. The chain joins TRBV25-1 to TRBJ2-7; 8 bases match TRBD1. The germline gives CDR1 MGHDK, CDR2 SYGVNS. V gave up 0 bases and J gave up 2 bases; unmatched junction bases: 9. This CDR3 is 17 amino acids long. In nucleotides, the CDR3 is TGTGCCAGCAGTGAATATAGTTCAGGGGGCTCTCCCTACGAGCAGTACTTC. It yields the protein CASSEYSSGGSPYEQYF.

This clonotype was picked up many times. The gene calls are TRBV2 and TRBJ2-2, with TRBD1 matching 7 bases. Germline V gene lookup returns CDR1 SNHLY and CDR2 FYNNEI. Trimming at V came to 10 bases and at J to 6 bases, leaving 5 bases not matched to a gene. There are 12 residues in the CDR3. The DNA of the CDR3 is TGTGCCAAGGACAGGCCCGCCGGGGAGCTGTTTTTT. It is translated as CAKDRPAGELFF.

This clonotype was detected many times. This chain uses TRBV5-5 with TRBJ2-7, with 10 bases that match TRBD2. The CDR3 runs 16 residues. Germline V gives CDR1 SGHKS, CDR2 YYEKEE (reference sequence). Unmatched junction bases numbered 10, after V lost 5 bases and J lost 2 bases. CDR3 amino acids: CASRALLAGITYEQYF. As DNA, the CDR3 is TGTGCCAGCAGGGCCCTACTAGCGGGGATTACCTACGAGCAGTACTTC. Full variable domain (missing parts from reference TRBV5-5 and TRBJ2-7): DAGVTQSPTHLIKTRGQQVTLRCSPISGHKSVSWYQQVLGQGPQFIFQYYEKEERGRGNFPDRFSARQFPNYSSELNVNALLLGDSALYLCASRALLAGITYEQYFGPGTRLTVT.

Notes on this clonotype: The germline gene is not matched at one end of the junction; a read error may be the cause. The chain carries TRBV7-2 and TRBJ2-3; TRBD2 is a possible D gene (5 bases). Germline CDR1 reads SGHTA; CDR2 reads FQGNSA. The CDR3 spans 17 residues. The CDR3 reads CASSLNPGLISTDKQYF. The CDR3 nucleotides read TGTGCCAGCAGCTTAAATCCAGGACTGATTAGCACAGATAAGCAGTATTTT. Full variable domain (rest looked up from reference TRBV7-2 and TRBJ2-3): GAGVSQSPSNKVTEKGKDVELRCDPISGHTALYWYRQSLGQGLEFLIYFQGNSAPDKSGLPSDRFSAERTGGSVSTLTIQRTQQEDSAVYLCASSLNPGLISTDKQYFGPGTRLTVL.

In regard to this clonotype: A much larger clone lies one base from this, so it may be a read error. The chain carries TRBV7-6 and TRBJ2-3, with D possibly called TRBD1 or TRBD2 (5 bases each). This CDR3 is 13 amino acids long. CDR1 SGHVS and CDR2 FNYEAQ come from the germline V gene. CDR3 bases: TGTGCCAGCGGCTTAATGGGGGTGGATACGCAGTATTTT. This encodes CASGLMGVDTQYF.